This T cell receptor beta chain emerged from a study of T-cell memory formation after mild COVID-19. V was shortened by 5 bases and J by 6 bases, with 19 bases between the two germline ends. Germline values: CDR1 MNHEY, CDR2 SVGAGI. The CDR3 loop spans 15 amino acids. Study-level results: Day 15 to 85 contracting clones showed balanced CD4/CD8; day 15 to 37 expanders favored CD4+.

This clonotype was recorded a few times. The antigen is undetermined. TCRdb reprocessed the 5' RACE reads via MiXCR and lists one record per CDR3 protein. The sample has about 600,000 distinct CDR3 sequences, roughly 20% seen once. The sequenced material came from PBMCs or a T cell subset sorted from them (not recorded which). V and J are TRBV6-5 and TRBJ1-2; possibly TRBD1 for D (5 bases). The sequence was collected from an adult woman who had mild COVID-19 (a few samples of this study predate the infection). Cell type and time point are not known. CDR3 DNA: TGTGCCAGCAGTCCCGGGACCCCGATTGTAAATGGCTACACCTTC. It specifies CASSPGTPIVNGYTF.